Presented here are 31 T cell receptor beta chains from one specimen sequenced in a study of T cell responses to AZD1222 COVID-19 vaccine. Profiling relied on immunoSEQ multiplex PCR, and the TCRdb table lists in-frame clones only, not all of them. In the table there are 100,000 to 150,000 clones, about nine tenths of which are singletons. Sample: peripheral blood, taken on day 0 of AZD1222 vaccination. The receptors were gathered from an adult in good health.

With regard to this clone: Other DNA variants within this sample encode the same CDR3. The J gene is TRBJ1-2, the V gene TRBV6-4; no reliable D call. Germline assignment: CDR1 MRHNA and CDR2 SNTAGT. V gave up 3 bases and J gave up 4 bases, with 6 bases separating them. The length of the CDR3 is 12 residues. CDR3 nucleotides: TGTGCCAGCAGTGATGGATTCTATGGCTACACCTTC. This encodes CASSDGFYGYTF.

The chain carries TRBV7-9 and TRBJ2-1; D remains ambiguous. Trimming removed 5 bases at V and 0 bases at J, with 17 bases between. Germline CDR1 SEHNR, CDR2 FQNEAQ (reference sequence). The CDR3 has 17 residues. The CDR3 is CASSRYVPWGSYNEQFF. The CDR3 nucleotides read TGTGCCAGCAGCAGATATGTTCCGTGGGGCTCCTACAATGAGCAGTTCTTC. Together with reference TRBV7-9 and TRBJ2-1, the CDR3 gives the full variable domain: DTGVSQNPRHKITKRGQNVTFRCDPISEHNRLYWYRQTLGQGPEFLTYFQNEAQLEKSRLLSDRFSAERPKGSFSTLEIQRTEQGDSAMYLCASSRYVPWGSYNEQFFGPGTRLTVL.

The sample holds one count of this clone. This chain connects TRBV11-2 to TRBJ2-3; TRBD2 agrees at 13 bases. Per the germline V gene, CDR1 is SGHAT and CDR2 is FQNNGV. The CDR3 totals 19 residues. V lost 1 base to trimming and J lost 2 bases; unmatched junction nucleotides: 9. The CDR3 sequence: CASSLGLRTSGGDTDTQYF. DNA for the CDR3: TGTGCCAGCAGCTTAGGCCTGAGGACTAGCGGGGGAGACACAGATACGCAGTATTTT.

The chain has TRBV9 and TRBJ2-2, with 9 positions matching TRBD1. The CDR3 length is 14 residues. The V segment lost 4 bases and the J segment 8 bases; nucleotides outside the gene matches: 6. Looked up from germline, CDR1 is SGDLS and CDR2 is YYNGEE. The CDR3 region is CASSSGQGSGELFF. In DNA form, the CDR3 reads TGTGCCAGCAGCTCTGGACAGGGGTCGGGGGAGCTGTTTTTT.

The V and J genes are TRBV15 and TRBJ1-5; 9 bases are shared with TRBD1. With 6 bases clipped from V and 7 bases from J, the junction kept 16 bases outside the gene matches. This CDR3 has 17 amino acids. CDR1 is LNHNV, CDR2 YYDKDF, per germline (reference sequence). The CDR3 is CATSFPTGTGRFQPQHF. The DNA for the CDR3 is TGTGCCACCAGTTTTCCGACCGGGACAGGGCGGTTCCAGCCCCAGCATTTT. Complete variable domain (other parts from reference TRBV15 and TRBJ1-5): DAMVIQNPRYQVTQFGKPVTLSCSQTLNHNVMYWYQQKSSQAPKLLFHYYDKDFNNEADTPDNFQSRRPNTSFCFLDIRSPGLGDTAMYLCATSFPTGTGRFQPQHFGDGTRLSIL.

This clone appeared once. V gene TRBV7-3 combines with J gene TRBJ2-2; 7 nucleotides match TRBD1. J lost 6 bases, V lost 5 bases, and 6 bases had no gene match. Germline V CDR1 and CDR2: SGHTA, FQGTGA. The CDR3 contains 14 residues. The CDR3 DNA reads TGTGCCAGCAGCCGGGACAGAAAAGCCGGGGAGCTGTTTTTT. Protein product: CASSRDRKAGELFF.

The chain recombines TRBV27 with TRBJ1-5; unclear D gene. Per the germline V gene, CDR1 is MNHEY and CDR2 is SMNVEV (reference sequence). The CDR3 is made up of 14 amino acids. Trimming cost V 4 bases and J 2 bases, with 9 bases left between them. CDR3 bases: TGTGCCAGCAGTTCCTACAGTGGCAATCAGCCCCAGCATTTT. Its protein is CASSSYSGNQPQHF.

This sequence joins TRBV6-5 and TRBJ1-1; D is perhaps TRBD1 (5 bases). This CDR3 spans 15 amino acids. Per the germline V gene, CDR1 is MNHEY and CDR2 is SVGAGI. Trimming took off 0 bases at V and 0 bases at J, with 8 bases between the two ends. This CDR3 reads CASSYSARVNTEAFF. In nucleotides, the CDR3 is TGTGCCAGCAGTTACTCGGCCAGGGTGAACACTGAAGCTTTCTTT.

This sequence joins TRBV19 and TRBJ1-5; a possible D gene is TRBD1 (6 bases). V was trimmed by 9 bases and J by 3 bases, leaving 18 bases between them. Germline lookup yields CDR1 LNHDA and CDR2 SQIVND (reference sequence). The CDR3 contains 15 residues. CDR3 in DNA: TGTGCCAGCGGCCGGGCTGGACAGCACAATCAGCCCCAGCATTTT. Amino acids: CASGRAGQHNQPQHF.

This chain joins TRBV19 and TRBJ1-5; D gene unclear. Trimming stripped 3 bases from V and 5 bases from J, with 14 bases between. The CDR3 runs 15 residues. Germline CDR1 is LNHDA and CDR2 is SQIVND (reference sequence). The chain's CDR3 is CASSIPGFRYQPQHF. The CDR3 DNA is TGTGCCAGTAGTATTCCGGGGTTTCGATATCAGCCCCAGCATTTT. Looking up the rest from reference TRBV19 and TRBJ1-5 gives the full variable domain: DGGITQSPKYLFRKEGQNVTLSCEQNLNHDAMYWYRQDPGQGLRLIYYSQIVNDFQKGDIAEGYSVSREKKESFPLTVTSAQKNPTAFYLCASSIPGFRYQPQHFGDGTRLSIL.

The chain uses TRBV30 and TRBJ1-5, with D tentatively TRBD1 (5 bases). The V end was cut by 1 base, the J end by 0 bases, with 13 bases between. This CDR3 has 16 residues. Looked up from germline, CDR1 is GTSNPN and CDR2 is SVGIG (reference sequence). Here the CDR3 reads CAWSAGHSFSNQPQHF. The CDR3 nucleotides are TGTGCCTGGAGTGCCGGACACTCCTTTAGCAATCAGCCCCAGCATTTT.

The chain couples TRBV15 to TRBJ2-1; 11 bases agree with TRBD2. Unmatched junction bases numbered 6, after V lost 5 bases and J lost 3 bases. CDR1 and CDR2 (germline): LNHNV, YYDKDF (reference sequence). The CDR3 loop spans 16 amino acids. The CDR3 loop is CATSPAGTSGYNEQFF. In DNA, the CDR3 is TGTGCCACCAGCCCTGCCGGGACTAGCGGCTACAATGAGCAGTTCTTC.

The rearrangement links TRBV10-1 to TRBJ2-5; 7 bases are a match to TRBD1. Germline V CDR1 and CDR2: WNHNN, SYGVQD (reference sequence). J was trimmed by 2 bases and V by 6 bases; bases with no gene match: 9. CDR3 size: 15 residues. CDR3 loop: CASRVRGQSQETQYF. In nucleotides, the CDR3 is TGCGCCAGCAGAGTACGGGGACAGTCACAAGAGACCCAGTACTTC.

The chain has TRBV7-9 and TRBJ1-5; D not resolved. Trimming removed 0 bases from V and 6 bases from J, with 6 bases in between. In germline, CDR1 is SEHNR, CDR2 FQNEAQ (reference sequence). CDR3 length: 13 amino acids. CDR3 coding DNA: TGTGCCAGCAGCTTAGCGACCGGTCAGCCCCAGCATTTT. This sequence encodes CASSLATGQPQHF.

V usage is TRBV5-6 and J usage is TRBJ1-1; 9 bases agree with TRBD1. The germline CDR1 and CDR2 sequences are SGHDT and YYEEEE. Trimming took 3 bases from V and 3 from J; bases not matched to a gene: 18. The CDR3 consists of 19 residues. CDR3 loop: CASSSHLRGDRAFYTEAFF. The CDR3 DNA reads as TGTGCCAGCAGCTCCCACCTTAGGGGGGACAGGGCGTTTTACACTGAAGCTTTCTTT.

CDR3 bases: TGTGCCAGCAGTGGACGAGGGGTTGAAGCTTTCTTT. As protein: CASSGRGVEAFF. V is TRBV2 and J is TRBJ1-1, with D tentatively TRBD1 (5 bases). The germline V gene has CDR1 SNHLY and CDR2 FYNNEI. With 4 bases removed from V and 7 bases from J, the gap between germline ends came to 10 bases. This CDR3 spans 12 amino acids.

The chain couples TRBV6-5 to TRBJ2-5; a possible D gene is TRBD2 (5 bases). Per germline, CDR1 MNHEY and CDR2 SVGAGI. Trimming stripped 6 bases from V and 3 bases from J, with 14 bases between. This CDR3 is built from 14 residues. DNA of the CDR3: TGTGCCAGCAGCCTAAACCGGGGAAAAGAGACCCAGTACTTC. This sequence encodes CASSLNRGKETQYF.

The J gene is TRBJ2-7, the V gene TRBV30; TRBD1 aligns across 10 bases. The CDR3 length is 15 residues. Per the germline V gene, CDR1 is GTSNPN and CDR2 is SVGIG (reference sequence). The J segment lost 7 bases and the V segment lost 2 bases, leaving 11 bases of the junction unmatched. CDR3 coding DNA: TGTGCCTGGAGTTCCCCGGGACAGGGGTGGAGGGAGCAGTACTTC. Translated, it gives CAWSSPGQGWREQYF.

The chain recombines TRBV6-5 with TRBJ2-7; D remains ambiguous. This CDR3 contains 16 residues. Germline CDR1 MNHEY, CDR2 SVGAGI. The V and J ends lost 0 bases and 3 bases respectively, with 15 bases between them. The CDR3 is CASSYSSSRAGYEQYF. CDR3 DNA sequence: TGTGCCAGCAGTTACTCGAGTAGCCGAGCTGGCTACGAGCAGTACTTC.

The CDR3 nucleotides are TGCGCCAGCAGCTTGGTCCCTAGCGGGGGGGCGGATACGCAGTATTTT. Protein sequence: CASSLVPSGGADTQYF. The J gene is TRBJ2-3, the V gene TRBV5-1; 12 bases are shared with TRBD2. Germline V lookup: CDR1 SGHRS, CDR2 YFSETQ. The CDR3 totals 16 residues. V shed 0 bases, J shed 6 bases, and the junction held 5 bases outside the gene matches.

The table lists this clone with a few counts. J is TRBJ2-7 and V is TRBV24-1, with TRBD1 matching over 9 bases. This CDR3 is built from 13 residues. Per germline, CDR1 KGHDR and CDR2 SFDVKD. J gave up 6 bases and V 9 bases, and 8 bases lay outside the gene matches. DNA of the CDR3: TGTGCCACCGCCAGTGACAGGGGGTTCGAGCAGTACTTC. This sequence encodes CATASDRGFEQYF.

This chain connects TRBV11-3 to TRBJ2-1, with 7 nucleotides matching TRBD1. Germline V gene sequence: CDR1 SGHNT, CDR2 YENEEA. CDR3 size: 14 residues. J lost 6 bases, V lost 1 base, and 3 bases had no gene match. This CDR3 reads CASSLATGPNEQFF. CDR3 in DNA: TGTGCCAGCAGCTTAGCGACAGGGCCCAATGAGCAGTTCTTC.

CDR3 protein: CASSRGGEQYF. CDR3 nucleotides: TGTGCCAGCAGCCGTGGGGGTGAGCAGTACTTC. This rearrangement joins TRBV14 to TRBJ2-7, with D tentatively TRBD1 or TRBD2 (5 bases each). Per the germline V gene, CDR1 is SGHDN and CDR2 is FVKESK. The CDR3 contains 11 residues. Trimming shortened V by 4 bases and J by 7 bases, and 8 bases separated the two germline ends.

The CDR3 region has the DNA TGTGCCAGCAGTTTGTCACAGGGATATAATTCACCCCTCCACTTT. Protein sequence: CASSLSQGYNSPLHF. The chain employs TRBV27 and TRBJ1-6, with D possibly being TRBD1 (6 bases). CDR3 length: 15 residues. V was pared by 3 bases and J by 4 bases, with 10 bases between. From germline, CDR1 is MNHEY and CDR2 SMNVEV (reference sequence).

This clone appeared once. J is TRBJ1-1 and V is TRBV7-2; 7 nucleotides line up with TRBD1. Germline CDR1 reads SGHTA; CDR2 reads FQGNSA. Losses at the gene ends were 4 bases for V and 3 bases for J; bases not matched to a gene: 8. CDR3 size: 15 residues. The CDR3 protein is CASSSWTGVDTEAFF. CDR3 DNA: TGTGCCAGCAGCTCATGGACAGGTGTAGACACTGAAGCTTTCTTT.

The chain carries TRBV7-2 and TRBJ1-1; D remains unclear. CDR1 and CDR2 (germline): SGHTA, FQGNSA. V lost 1 base, J lost 0 bases, and 6 bases lay in between. The CDR3 covers 14 residues. In DNA, the CDR3 is TGTGCCAGCAGCTTAGGTCCCCTGAACACTGAAGCTTTCTTT. Protein product: CASSLGPLNTEAFF. Drawing the rest from reference TRBV7-2 and TRBJ1-1, the complete variable domain is GAGVSQSPSNKVTEKGKDVELRCDPISGHTALYWYRQSLGQGLEFLIYFQGNSAPDKSGLPSDRFSAERTGGSVSTLTIQRTQQEDSAVYLCASSLGPLNTEAFFGQGTRLTVV.

The genes are TRBV7-9 and TRBJ1-5; D not certain. Trimming left V 5 bases short and J 3 bases short, with 5 bases between. In germline, CDR1 is SEHNR, CDR2 FQNEAQ (reference sequence). The CDR3 is made up of 12 amino acids. The CDR3 spells CASSSTNQPQHF. The CDR3 DNA reads TGTGCCAGCAGCAGCACCAATCAGCCCCAGCATTTT.

This clone was recorded only once. The CDR3 loop reads CASSLAGQGSNSPLHF. CDR3 nucleotide sequence: TGTGCCAGCAGCTTAGCGGGACAGGGCTCAAATTCACCCCTCCACTTT. V gene TRBV7-2 combines with J gene TRBJ1-6, with 9 nucleotides matching TRBD1. Trimming removed 0 bases from V and 7 bases from J; junction bases left unmatched: 4. Germline CDR1 SGHTA, CDR2 FQGNSA. The CDR3 spans 16 residues.

This rearrangement joins TRBV14 to TRBJ1-3; D not certain. CDR3 size: 16 residues. Germline CDR1 and CDR2: SGHDN and FVKESK. The V end was cut by 1 base, the J end by 3 bases, with 13 bases between. CDR3: CASSQGFGRLGNTIYF. The CDR3 DNA sequence: TGTGCCAGCAGCCAAGGTTTCGGGAGACTTGGAAACACCATATATTTT.

The genes are TRBV4-1 and TRBJ2-4, with 9 nucleotides matching TRBD1. CDR1 and CDR2 (germline): MGHRA, YSYEKL. The length of the CDR3 is 16 residues. Trimming cost V 5 bases and J 2 bases; bases outside gene matches: 7. The CDR3 DNA is TGCGCCAGCAGCTTTCGGACAGGGGAAACCAAAAACATTCAGTACTTC. Protein sequence: CASSFRTGETKNIQYF.

The chain joins TRBV6-1 to TRBJ1-5, with D possibly being TRBD1 (5 bases). CDR3 length: 14 residues. CDR1 MNHNS and CDR2 SASEGT come from the germline V gene. Trimming stripped 3 bases from V and 6 bases from J, with 12 bases between. CDR3 sequence reads: CASSEGRARQPQHF. CDR3 DNA: TGTGCCAGCAGTGAGGGCAGGGCGCGTCAGCCCCAGCATTTT.